This TCR beta chain was documented in a study of post-analysis software for immune sequencing data. Study at large: The disease courses spanned relapsing-remitting, secondary progressive and progressive-relapsing forms of multiple sclerosis. Study conclusions and caveats: In patients, about 5 TRBV segments were more frequent than in controls, with TRBV5-6, TRBV5-1 and TRBV20-1 among them. The study found significantly lower normalized Chao1 diversity in multiple sclerosis patients than in controls. Samples from a shared batch, those prepared together, strongly co-clustered by F measure.

Trimming took 0 bases from V and 5 from J, leaving 7 bases between them. Germline CDR1 MRHNA, CDR2 SNTAGT. The CDR3 has 14 residues. This clonotype occurred once. What it recognizes is unknown. Unique-molecular-identifier-tagged TCR beta cDNA libraries were used. Each CDR3 protein is one row after TCRdb ran MiXCR on the PCR reads. The table has some 450,000 distinct CDR3 sequences, around 40% seen once. The receptor comes from a girl aged 10-17 years with multiple sclerosis. The chain employs TRBV6-4 and TRBJ2-2, with unresolved D. Input material: blood. CDR3 DNA: TGTGCCAGCAGTGACTCCCTAAAGACCGGGGAGCTGTTTTTT. Amino acid sequence: CASSDSLKTGELFF.